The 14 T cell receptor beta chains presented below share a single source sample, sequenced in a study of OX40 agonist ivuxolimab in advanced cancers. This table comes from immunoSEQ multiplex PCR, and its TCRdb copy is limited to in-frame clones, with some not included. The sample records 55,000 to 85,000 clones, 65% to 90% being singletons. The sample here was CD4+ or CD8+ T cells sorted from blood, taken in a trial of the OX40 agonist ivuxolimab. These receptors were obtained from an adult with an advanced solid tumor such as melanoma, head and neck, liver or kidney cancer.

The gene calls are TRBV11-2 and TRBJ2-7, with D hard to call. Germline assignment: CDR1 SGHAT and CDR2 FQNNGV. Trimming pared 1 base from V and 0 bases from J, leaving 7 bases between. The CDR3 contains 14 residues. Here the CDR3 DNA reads TGTGCCAGCAGCTTAGGTAGCCCCTCCTACGAGCAGTACTTC. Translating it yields CASSLGSPSYEQYF.

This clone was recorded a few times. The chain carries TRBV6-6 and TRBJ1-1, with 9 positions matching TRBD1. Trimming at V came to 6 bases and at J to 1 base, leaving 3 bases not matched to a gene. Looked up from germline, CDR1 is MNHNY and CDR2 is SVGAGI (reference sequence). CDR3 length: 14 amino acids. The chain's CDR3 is CASSPGQGNTEAFF. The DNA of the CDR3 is TGTGCCAGCAGCCCGGGACAGGGGAACACTGAAGCTTTCTTT.

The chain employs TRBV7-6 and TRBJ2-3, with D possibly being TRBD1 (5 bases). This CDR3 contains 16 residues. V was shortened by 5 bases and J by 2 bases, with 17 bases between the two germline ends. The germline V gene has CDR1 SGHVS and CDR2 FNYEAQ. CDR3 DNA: TGTGCCAGCAGCCTCTCCCGGACACCTTACACAGATACGCAGTATTTT. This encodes CASSLSRTPYTDTQYF.

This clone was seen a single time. The DNA for the CDR3 is TGTGCCTGGAGTCGGGGGGGCAGGGGGCGACCCCGAGAAGAAAAACTGTTTTTT. Residues: CAWSRGGRGRPREEKLFF. This sequence joins TRBV30 and TRBJ1-4, with TRBD1 matching 8 bases. CDR3 length equals 18 residues. V shed 2 bases, J shed 8 bases, and the junction held 19 bases outside the gene matches. Germline lookup yields CDR1 GTSNPN and CDR2 SVGIG (reference sequence).

The CDR3 DNA reads TGTGCCAGCAGTTTCCTTGGAGAGACCCAGTACTTC. Its protein product is CASSFLGETQYF. This chain joins TRBV28 and TRBJ2-5, with no clear D. The CDR3 is 12 residues long. Germline lookup yields CDR1 MDHEN and CDR2 SYDVKM. The V end was cut by 3 bases, the J end by 4 bases, with 6 bases between.

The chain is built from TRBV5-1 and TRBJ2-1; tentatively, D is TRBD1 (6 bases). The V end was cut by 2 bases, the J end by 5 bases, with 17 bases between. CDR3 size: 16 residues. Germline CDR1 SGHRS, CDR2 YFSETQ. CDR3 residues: CASSFRQATSDNEQFF. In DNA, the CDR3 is TGCGCCAGCAGCTTTCGACAGGCTACTTCTGACAATGAGCAGTTCTTC.

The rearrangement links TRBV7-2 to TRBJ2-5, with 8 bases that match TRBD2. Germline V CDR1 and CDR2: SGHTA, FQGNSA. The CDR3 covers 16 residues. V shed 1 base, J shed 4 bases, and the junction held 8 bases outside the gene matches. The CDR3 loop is CASSLEVGRALETQYF. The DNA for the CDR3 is TGTGCCAGCAGCTTAGAGGTCGGGAGGGCCTTAGAGACCCAGTACTTC.

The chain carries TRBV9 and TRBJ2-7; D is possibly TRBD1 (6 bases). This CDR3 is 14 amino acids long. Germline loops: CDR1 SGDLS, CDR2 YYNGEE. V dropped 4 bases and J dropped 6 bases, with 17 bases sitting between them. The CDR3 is CASSPQDSRSEQYF. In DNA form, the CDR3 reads TGTGCCAGCAGCCCTCAGGACAGTCGAAGCGAGCAGTACTTC. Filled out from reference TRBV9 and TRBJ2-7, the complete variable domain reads DSGVTQTPKHLITATGQRVTLRCSPRSGDLSVYWYQQSLDQGLQFLIQYYNGEERAKGNILERFSAQQFPDLHSELNLSSLELGDSALYFCASSPQDSRSEQYFGPGTRLTVT.

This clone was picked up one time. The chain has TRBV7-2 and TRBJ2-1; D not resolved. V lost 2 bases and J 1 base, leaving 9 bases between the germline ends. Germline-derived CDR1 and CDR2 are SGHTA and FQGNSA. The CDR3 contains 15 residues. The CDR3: CASSLTPGSYNEQFF. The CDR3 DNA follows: TGTGCCAGCAGCTTAACGCCTGGTTCCTACAATGAGCAGTTCTTC.

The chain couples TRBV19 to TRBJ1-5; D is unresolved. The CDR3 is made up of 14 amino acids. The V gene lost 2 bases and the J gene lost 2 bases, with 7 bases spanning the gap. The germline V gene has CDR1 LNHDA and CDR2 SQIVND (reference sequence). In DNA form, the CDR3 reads TGTGCCAGTAGTATATTGGCAGGCAATCAGCCCCAGCATTTT. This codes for CASSILAGNQPQHF.

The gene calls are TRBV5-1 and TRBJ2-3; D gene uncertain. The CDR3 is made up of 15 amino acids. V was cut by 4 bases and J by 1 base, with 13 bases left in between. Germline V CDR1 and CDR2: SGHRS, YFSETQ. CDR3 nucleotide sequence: TGCGCCAGCAGCCGTAGGCCCCCTGGCACAGATACGCAGTATTTT. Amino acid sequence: CASSRRPPGTDTQYF. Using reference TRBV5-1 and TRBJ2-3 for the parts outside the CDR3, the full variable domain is KAGVTQTPRYLIKTRGQQVTLSCSPISGHRSVSWYQQTPGQGLQFLFEYFSETQRNKGNFPGRFSGRQFSNSRSEMNVSTLELGDSALYLCASSRRPPGTDTQYFGPGTRLTVL.

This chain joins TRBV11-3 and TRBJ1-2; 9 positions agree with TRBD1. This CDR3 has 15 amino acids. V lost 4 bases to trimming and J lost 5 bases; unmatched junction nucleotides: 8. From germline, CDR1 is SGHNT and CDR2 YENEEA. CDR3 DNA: TGTGCCAGCAGCTCAAACCCAGGACAGGGGTATGGCTACACCTTC. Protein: CASSSNPGQGYGYTF.

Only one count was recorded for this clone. The CDR3 here is CASSPNRVRETQYF. The CDR3 nucleotides read TGTGCCAGCAGCCCGAACAGGGTCCGGGAAACCCAGTACTTC. The rearrangement joins TRBV7-6 to TRBJ2-5, with D possibly TRBD1 on 6 matching bases. In germline, CDR1 is SGHVS, CDR2 FNYEAQ. V was pared by 5 bases and J by 8 bases, with 18 bases between. CDR3 size: 14 residues.

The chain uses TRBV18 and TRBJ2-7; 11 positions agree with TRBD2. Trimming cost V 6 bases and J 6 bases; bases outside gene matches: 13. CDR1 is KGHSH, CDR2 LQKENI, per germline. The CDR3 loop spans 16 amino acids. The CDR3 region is CASSELHELAGGEQYF. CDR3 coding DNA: TGTGCCAGCTCTGAACTTCACGAGCTAGCGGGAGGCGAGCAGTACTTC.